Presented here are 8 T cell receptor beta chains from one specimen sequenced in a study of shared clonotypes between healthy human individuals. The method was immunoSEQ multiplex PCR; TCRdb's version includes in-frame clones alone and lacks a portion of them. This table has roughly 1 million clones, approximately 70% appearing once. The sequenced sample consisted of memory CD4+ T cells sorted from blood. Sample subset: CD45RA-negative fraction. The receptor set was obtained from a man in his late teens or twenties in good health.

The rearrangement joins TRBV4-1 to TRBJ2-5, with D perhaps matching TRBD1 (6 bases). The J call may be faulty, since TRBJ2-7 better matches the DNA end. This CDR3 contains 14 residues. Looked up from germline, CDR1 is MGHRA and CDR2 is YSYEKL. The CDR3 here is CASSLGAETYEQYF. DNA for the CDR3: TGCGCCAGCAGCCTGGGGGCTGAGACCTACGAGCAGTACTTC.

Concerning this clone itself: Other DNA sequences in the same sample also yield this CDR3. The V call is TRBV5-1, the J call TRBJ1-1; 7 bases map to TRBD1. The CDR3 has 14 amino acids. With 4 bases clipped from V and 2 bases from J, the junction kept 5 bases outside the gene matches. Germline V CDR1 and CDR2: SGHRS, YFSETQ. In nucleotides, the CDR3 is TGCGCCAGCAGCACATCAGGGGGAAACACTGAAGCTTTCTTT. It encodes CASSTSGGNTEAFF.

The chain combines TRBV5-1 with TRBJ1-4, with TRBD1 as a possible D gene (5 bases). The CDR3 has 15 residues. Germline V gene sequence: CDR1 SGHRS, CDR2 YFSETQ. V was cut by 0 bases and J by 4 bases, with 10 bases left in between. The CDR3 spells CASSLAGGINEKLFF. The CDR3 region has the DNA TGCGCCAGCAGCTTGGCCGGGGGGATTAATGAAAAACTGTTTTTT. Filled out from reference TRBV5-1 and TRBJ1-4, the complete variable domain reads KAGVTQTPRYLIKTRGQQVTLSCSPISGHRSVSWYQQTPGQGLQFLFEYFSETQRNKGNFPGRFSGRQFSNSRSEMNVSTLELGDSALYLCASSLAGGINEKLFFGSGTQLSVL.

The chain carries TRBV7-2 and TRBJ2-2; TRBD2 agrees at 9 bases. Per the germline V gene, CDR1 is SGHTA and CDR2 is FQGNSA. The CDR3 runs to 16 residues. V lost 5 bases to trimming and J lost 6 bases; unmatched junction nucleotides: 10. CDR3 in DNA: TGTGCCAGCAGCCCGACCCCCAGCGGGAGGTCCGGGGAGCTGTTTTTT. It specifies CASSPTPSGRSGELFF.

The chain uses TRBV5-1 and TRBJ1-2; no clear D. The CDR3 has 14 residues. Germline V gene data show CDR1 as SGHRS and CDR2 as YFSETQ. V lost 4 bases to trimming and J lost 1 base, with 11 bases between them. The CDR3: CASSQLGINYGYTF. For the CDR3, the DNA is TGCGCCAGCAGCCAACTAGGAATTAACTATGGCTACACCTTC.

The chain joins TRBV5-4 to TRBJ2-3, with TRBD1 identical over 9 bases. The V gene's germline CDR1 is SGHNT and CDR2 YYREEE (reference sequence). The CDR3 has 17 amino acids. After removal of 4 bases from V and 4 bases from J, the junction contained 13 bases not matched to a gene. The DNA of the CDR3 is TGTGCCAGCAGCCGGACAGGGGCAAAAGCAAAGCCAGATACGCAGTATTTT. Translated: CASSRTGAKAKPDTQYF.

A remark on this clone: Since a far larger clone is one base different, this is likely a read error. This same CDR3 is encoded by further DNA sequences in the sample. The chain links TRBV6-1 to TRBJ1-2, with unresolved D. Deletions cut 0 bases from V and 4 bases from J, with 6 bases between. CDR1 is MNHNS, CDR2 SASEGT, per germline. CDR3 length: 13 amino acids. The CDR3 DNA is TGTGCCAGCAGTGAAGCGGGTGGCTATGGCTACACCTTC. Residues: CASSEAGGYGYTF.

The chain links TRBV30 to TRBJ2-2; tentative D call: TRBD1 (6 bases). The V gene's germline CDR1 is GTSNPN and CDR2 SVGIG (reference sequence). V shed 8 bases and J shed 1 base, with 14 bases lying between them. The CDR3 has 14 amino acids. The DNA of the CDR3 is TGTGCCGGACGACAGGATAAGAACACCGGGGAGCTGTTTTTT. Translating gives CAGRQDKNTGELFF.